In its sample, the clone carrying this T cell receptor (beta chain) was seen many times. Its antigen is not identified. TCRdb recomputed clones from the PCR reads via MiXCR. The sample shows about 43,000 clones, roughly 3.2% of them seen only once. Germline CDR1 and CDR2: SGHDT and YYEEEE. With 2 bases removed from V and 7 bases from J, the gap between germline ends came to 10 bases. This CDR3 is 13 amino acids long. The source of the sample is a study of metastatic and nonmetastatic thyroid tumors. Study-wide results and limits: Benign nodules were reported to have significantly lower TCR beta diversity than malignant thyroid tumors, in blood and tumor.

No treatment had been given to any patient before thyroid surgery. Source material: blood. This TCR was recovered from a female donor with papillary thyroid cancer or a benign thyroid nodule (not recorded which). Some clones in this sample may be carry-over from other donors' samples. V and J are TRBV5-6 and TRBJ1-5, with D possibly matching TRBD1 (6 bases). The CDR3 here is CASSLGGGQPQHF. The CDR3 DNA reads TGTGCCAGCAGCTTAGGGGGGGGACAGCCCCAGCATTTT.